This T cell receptor (beta chain) emerged from a study of CD4 T cells in relation to SARS-CoV-2 and coronaviruses. Overall study results and limits: Pre-pandemic and post-infection samples never came from the same donor. Compared with monoreactive clones, crossreactive clones showed significantly weaker SARS-CoV-2 expansion. The assay detects memory recall responses, not culture-primed primary responses. Around two thirds of donors had memory CD4+ clonotypes crossrecognizing SARS-CoV-2 and common cold coronavirus spike.

Notes on this clone: Its antigen is as yet unknown.

The method was immunoSEQ multiplex PCR; TCRdb's version includes in-frame clones alone and lacks a portion of them. The sample carries 30,000 to 45,000 clones, around 89% recorded once. Germline-derived CDR1 and CDR2 are SGHRS and YFSETQ. The CDR3 contains 15 residues. Between the trimmed V and J ends, which lost 1 base and 2 bases, there was a span of 11 bases. This chain joins TRBV5-1 and TRBJ2-3; D perhaps matches TRBD1 (6 bases). The sequence derives from an adult with COVID-19. The material sequenced was memory CD4+ T cells from PBMCs. The CDR3 sequence: CASSLRGLYTDTQYF. CDR3 DNA: TGCGCCAGCAGCTTGAGGGGGTTATACACAGATACGCAGTATTTT.